These 27 T cell receptor beta chains share one sample of origin, sequenced in a study of identical twins. TCRdb reanalysed the 5' RACE reads using MiXCR and keeps one entry per CDR3 protein. Of over 200,000 distinct CDR3 sequences listed, roughly a tenth are singletons. The material sequenced was memory T cells sorted from blood. The origin of the receptors is a man aged 50 to 60 in good health.

The table lists this clonotype with a few counts. This chain uses TRBV15 with TRBJ2-5; the D gene is possibly TRBD2 (6 bases). Trimming left V 3 bases short and J 4 bases short, with 18 bases between. Per the germline V gene, CDR1 is LNHNV and CDR2 is YYDKDF (reference sequence). The CDR3 covers 16 residues. In nucleotides, the CDR3 is TGTGCCACCAGCAGGCGGGGAAGGGGAAGAGGAGAGACCCAGTACTTC. Residues: CATSRRGRGRGETQYF. Full variable domain (missing parts from reference TRBV15 and TRBJ2-5): DAMVIQNPRYQVTQFGKPVTLSCSQTLNHNVMYWYQQKSSQAPKLLFHYYDKDFNNEADTPDNFQSRRPNTSFCFLDIRSPGLGDTAMYLCATSRRGRGRGETQYFGPGTRLLVL.

This clonotype has a count of ten or more. The V and J genes are TRBV20-1 and TRBJ2-7; 8 bases align to TRBD2. After removal of 1 base from V and 2 bases from J, the junction contained 4 bases not matched to a gene. The germline V gene encodes CDR1 DFQATT and CDR2 SNEGSKA (reference sequence). The CDR3 has 14 residues. This CDR3 reads CSARGLASPYEQYF. Written as DNA, the CDR3 is TGCAGTGCTAGAGGACTAGCGTCCCCCTACGAGCAGTACTTC.

V usage is TRBV6-1 and J usage is TRBJ1-4; TRBD1 matches 9 bases. The CDR3 runs 15 residues. Germline-derived CDR1 and CDR2 are MNHNS and SASEGT. V lost 8 bases and J lost 8; bases outside the gene matches: 12. The chain's CDR3 is CASYSPGQGREKLFF. The CDR3 region has the DNA TGTGCCAGCTATTCCCCGGGACAGGGAAGGGAAAAACTGTTTTTT.

The table lists this clonotype with many counts. The rearrangement joins TRBV20-1 to TRBJ1-5, with D unclear. The CDR3 runs 14 residues. Germline V gene data show CDR1 as DFQATT and CDR2 as SNEGSKA (reference sequence). V was pared by 1 base and J by 4 bases, with 11 bases between. CDR3 in DNA: TGCAGTGCTAGAGCCGGGGAATGGAATCAGCCCCAGCATTTT. Residues: CSARAGEWNQPQHF.

The chain has TRBV7-2 and TRBJ2-3; D unclear. The length of the CDR3 is 15 residues. Trimming removed 1 base at V and 4 bases at J, with 12 bases between. Germline V gene sequence: CDR1 SGHTA, CDR2 FQGNSA. In nucleotides, the CDR3 is TGTGCCAGCAGCTTAGGGCCTAACACCGCAGATACGCAGTATTTT. The encoded protein is CASSLGPNTADTQYF.

This clonotype was counted many times. This sequence joins TRBV6-2 or TRBV6-3 and TRBJ2-7, with 11 bases fitting TRBD2. The V and J ends lost 6 bases and 1 base, in that order; junction bases with no gene match: 5. This CDR3 comprises 15 residues. Germline V gene data show CDR1 as MNHEY and CDR2 as SVGEGT. Written as DNA, the CDR3 is TGTGCCAGCAGGGAACTAGCGGGAGAATCCTACGAGCAGTACTTC. It is translated as CASRELAGESYEQYF.

V usage is TRBV20-1 and J usage is TRBJ2-5; possibly TRBD2 for D (5 bases). This CDR3 spans 11 amino acids. V lost 5 bases and J 7 bases, leaving 11 bases between the germline ends. Germline V gives CDR1 DFQATT, CDR2 SNEGSKA (reference sequence). The CDR3 nucleotides read TGCAGTGCTGTTCGCAGCGGGACCCAGTACTTC. This translates into CSAVRSGTQYF.

The V and J genes are TRBV11-2 and TRBJ2-7; 8 bases line up with TRBD1. Germline values: CDR1 SGHAT, CDR2 FQNNGV. J lost 2 bases, V lost 1 base, and 4 bases had no gene match. The CDR3 is 15 residues long. The DNA for the CDR3 is TGTGCCAGCAGCTTAGGACAGGGGTTTGCCTACGAGCAGTACTTC. Translated, it gives CASSLGQGFAYEQYF.

This clonotype occurred many times. The V and J genes are TRBV20-1 and TRBJ2-1; D call uncertain. Looked up from germline, CDR1 is DFQATT and CDR2 is SNEGSKA (reference sequence). The CDR3 is 13 residues long. Trimming took off 0 bases at V and 9 bases at J, with 12 bases between the two ends. CDR3 nucleotide sequence: TGCAGTGCTAGAGATATAGGAAGACCTGAGCAGTTCTTC. It encodes CSARDIGRPEQFF.

The sample holds a few counts of this clonotype. The chain uses TRBV3-1 and TRBJ2-3; D is uncertain. This CDR3 has 11 residues. CDR1 and CDR2 from the germline V gene are LGHDT and YNNKEL (reference sequence). V dropped 6 bases and J dropped 6 bases, with 7 bases sitting between them. DNA for the CDR3: TGTGCCAGCAGGGTCGCGGATACGCAGTATTTT. This sequence encodes CASRVADTQYF.

This clonotype was seen repeatedly, ten times or more. The chain links TRBV5-5 to TRBJ2-1; no firm D call. CDR3 length: 17 residues. The germline V and J ends were trimmed by 3 bases and 7 bases, with 23 bases remaining between them. Germline V lookup: CDR1 SGHKS, CDR2 YYEKEE (reference sequence). CDR3 DNA: TGTGCCAGCAGCTCCCAGGACCCCACAACGCCCCCGAATGAGCAGTTCTTC. Translation gives CASSSQDPTTPPNEQFF.

This clonotype was seen ten or more times. J is TRBJ2-3 and V is TRBV4-3, with 13 bases lining up with TRBD2. J was trimmed by 4 bases and V by 0 bases; bases with no gene match: 4. The germline CDR1 and CDR2 sequences are LGHNA and YSLEER. This CDR3 is 17 amino acids long. CDR3 region: CASSQEAGTSGADTQYF. The DNA for the CDR3 is TGCGCCAGCAGCCAAGAGGCCGGGACTAGCGGGGCAGATACGCAGTATTTT.

This clonotype has ten or more counts. The chain combines TRBV10-3 with TRBJ2-7; no clear D. Germline assignment: CDR1 ENHRY and CDR2 SYGVKD. Trimming left V 3 bases short and J 0 bases short, with 6 bases between. The CDR3 has 13 residues. In nucleotides, the CDR3 is TGTGCCATCAGTGATGGTAGCTCCTACGAGCAGTACTTC. Protein: CAISDGSSYEQYF.

This clonotype appeared many times. This chain uses TRBV14 with TRBJ2-2, with unresolved D. This CDR3 is built from 14 residues. The ends were cut back, 3 bases at V and 3 bases at J, with 8 bases in the middle. CDR1 SGHDN and CDR2 FVKESK come from the germline V gene. The DNA of the CDR3 is TGTGCCAGCAGCCATGTATGGGACACCGGGGAGCTGTTTTTT. Residues: CASSHVWDTGELFF. The whole variable domain, filled in from reference TRBV14 and TRBJ2-2, reads EAGVTQFPSHSVIEKGQTVTLRCDPISGHDNLYWYRRVMGKEIKFLLHFVKESKQDESGMPNNRFLAERTGGTYSTLKVQPAELEDSGVYFCASSHVWDTGELFFGEGSRLTVL.

The V and J genes are TRBV20-1 and TRBJ2-3; 7 nucleotides agree with TRBD2. Germline CDR1 reads DFQATT; CDR2 reads SNEGSKA (reference sequence). V lost 8 bases to trimming and J lost 7 bases; unmatched junction nucleotides: 15. The CDR3 length is 14 residues. The CDR3 region is CSSEGGTRSNTQYF. CDR3 nucleotide sequence: TGCAGTTCGGAGGGAGGGACCCGCAGTAATACGCAGTATTTT.

This clonotype was seen a few times. The chain employs TRBV5-1 and TRBJ2-3, with TRBD1 identical over 11 bases. Germline CDR1 is SGHRS and CDR2 is YFSETQ. V lost 0 bases and J lost 14; bases outside the gene matches: 5. There are 13 residues in the CDR3. The CDR3 DNA reads TGCGCCAGCAGCTTGGGGACAGGGGGCCAAGGGTATTTT. It translates to CASSLGTGGQGYF.

At least ten counts were recorded for this clonotype. The gene calls are TRBV5-1 and TRBJ2-1, with D possibly matching TRBD1 (5 bases). Trimming cost V 5 bases and J 4 bases, with 10 bases left between them. This CDR3 spans 13 amino acids. The germline V gene has CDR1 SGHRS and CDR2 YFSETQ. The CDR3 DNA reads TGCGCCAGCAGTTATGACAGTTACAATGAGCAGTTCTTC. Translating gives CASSYDSYNEQFF.

Many counts were recorded for this clonotype. The rearrangement joins TRBV25-1 to TRBJ1-5; 7 positions match TRBD1. Unmatched junction bases numbered 4, after V lost 5 bases and J lost 6 bases. The germline gives CDR1 MGHDK, CDR2 SYGVNS. There are 13 residues in the CDR3. CDR3 sequence (DNA): TGTGCCAGCAGTACAGGGGAGGTTCAGCCCCAGCATTTT. This sequence encodes CASSTGEVQPQHF.

This rearrangement joins TRBV29-1 to TRBJ1-5; TRBD1 agrees at 8 bases. The V and J ends lost 5 bases and 1 base, in that order; junction bases with no gene match: 1. This CDR3 has 13 residues. Looked up from germline, CDR1 is SQVTM and CDR2 is ANQGSEA. The DNA of the CDR3 is TGCAGCGTTCGACAGGGGAGCAATCAGCCCCAGCATTTT. Its translation is CSVRQGSNQPQHF.

This clonotype was seen at least ten times. This chain connects TRBV5-1 to TRBJ2-3; D perhaps matches TRBD2 (6 bases). Germline CDR1 and CDR2: SGHRS and YFSETQ. V was trimmed by 3 bases and J by 0 bases, leaving 17 bases between them. This CDR3 spans 17 amino acids. The chain's CDR3 is CASSSGAGTPSTDTQYF. For the CDR3, the DNA is TGCGCCAGCAGCTCGGGAGCCGGGACGCCTAGCACAGATACGCAGTATTTT. Full variable domain (missing parts from reference TRBV5-1 and TRBJ2-3): KAGVTQTPRYLIKTRGQQVTLSCSPISGHRSVSWYQQTPGQGLQFLFEYFSETQRNKGNFPGRFSGRQFSNSRSEMNVSTLELGDSALYLCASSSGAGTPSTDTQYFGPGTRLTVL.

This clonotype was recorded many times. This chain uses TRBV3-1 with TRBJ2-3; TRBD2 matches at 8 bases. This CDR3 region has 15 residues. Germline assignment: CDR1 LGHDT and CDR2 YNNKEL (reference sequence). With 0 bases clipped from V and 1 base from J, the junction kept 0 bases outside the gene matches. CDR3 amino acids: CASSQERGGTDTQYF. The CDR3 DNA reads as TGTGCCAGCAGCCAAGAGCGGGGGGGCACAGATACGCAGTATTTT.

Many counts were recorded for this clonotype. The CDR3 is CASSLRQGLGETQYF. In DNA form, the CDR3 reads TGCGCCAGCAGCCTCCGACAGGGGTTGGGGGAGACCCAGTACTTC. This sequence joins TRBV5-1 and TRBJ2-5; 8 nucleotides match TRBD1. The germline V gene has CDR1 SGHRS and CDR2 YFSETQ. With 4 bases clipped from V and 5 bases from J, the junction kept 10 bases outside the gene matches. The length of the CDR3 is 15 residues.

J is TRBJ2-1 and V is TRBV20-1; tentatively, D is TRBD2 (5 bases). Germline loops: CDR1 DFQATT, CDR2 SNEGSKA (reference sequence). The CDR3 spans 15 residues. Trimming took 2 bases from V and 0 from J, leaving 11 bases between them. This chain's CDR3 is CSARNKGSSYNEQFF. In nucleotides, the CDR3 is TGCAGTGCTAGAAACAAAGGGAGCTCCTACAATGAGCAGTTCTTC.

This clonotype was counted at least ten times. The chain links TRBV6-2 or TRBV6-3 to TRBJ2-6; no clear D gene. Between the trimmed V and J ends, which lost 0 bases and 1 base, there was a span of 19 bases. CDR1 MNHEY and CDR2 SVGEGT come from the germline V gene. There are 20 residues in the CDR3. The DNA for the CDR3 is TGTGCCAGCAGTTACTCGATACCAAGGGTACCCCCTTCTGGGGCCAACGTCCTGACTTTC. Translation: CASSYSIPRVPPSGANVLTF.

This sequence joins TRBV4-2 and TRBJ2-1; 10 bases fit TRBD1. V trimming: 0 bases; J trimming: 6 bases; junction bases outside the gene matches: 11. The V gene's germline CDR1 is LGHNA and CDR2 YNFKEQ. The CDR3 covers 18 residues. Written as DNA, the CDR3 is TGTGCCAGCAGCCAAGAAAGATCCGGGACAGGGGTAGGCAATGAGCAGTTCTTC. This translates into CASSQERSGTGVGNEQFF.

The chain recombines TRBV2 with TRBJ2-6; D assignment may be TRBD1 or TRBD2 (5 bases each). The CDR3 consists of 15 residues. The V end was cut by 6 bases, the J end by 1 base, with 10 bases between. Germline assignment: CDR1 SNHLY and CDR2 FYNNEI. The CDR3 is CASSGDGSGANVLTF. CDR3 DNA sequence: TGTGCCAGCAGCGGGGACGGTTCTGGGGCCAACGTCCTGACTTTC.

The gene calls are TRBV7-2 and TRBJ2-5; TRBD2 agrees at 10 bases. The ends lost 0 bases at V and 4 bases at J; junction bases unmatched: 8. Germline V lookup: CDR1 SGHTA, CDR2 FQGNSA. The CDR3 has 17 residues. CDR3 residues: CASSLAWLAGVGETQYF. For the CDR3, the DNA is TGTGCCAGCAGCTTAGCATGGCTAGCGGGAGTTGGAGAGACCCAGTACTTC.